A selection of T cell receptor beta chains follows, all from one sample in a study of Graves' ophthalmopathy and Graves' hyperthyroidism. A single record per CDR3 protein comes from TCRdb applying MiXCR to the multiplex PCR reads. The sample records roughly 160,000 distinct CDR3 sequences, 37% being singletons. Material: peripheral blood. The receptors come from a woman aged 35 to 49 with Graves' ophthalmopathy. Both conserved end residues are part of each CDR3. Each record gives: clone size, D gene, V gene, J gene, CDR3 protein, CDR3 DNA. D genes are given only for firm matches. Expanded clones get a size class; other rows say once, few or many, or leave the size out.

few,TRBD2,TRBV28,TRBJ2-7,CASVAGASGGFEQYF,TGTGCCAGCGTAGCCGGGGCTAGCGGTGGATTCGAGCAGTACTTC
many,.,TRBV4-2,TRBJ1-5,CASSQDPWGAPSNQPQHF,TGTGCCAGCAGCCAAGATCCCTGGGGGGCGCCTAGCAATCAGCCCCAGCATTTT
few,.,TRBV11-2,TRBJ1-1,CASSLGPMGEPMNTEAFF,TGTGCCAGCAGCTTAGGACCGATGGGGGAGCCCATGAACACTGAAGCTTTCTTT
few,TRBD1,TRBV11-2,TRBJ2-7,CASSLPGQGGYEQYF,TGTGCCAGCAGCTTACCGGGACAGGGGGGATACGAGCAGTACTTC
many,.,TRBV12-3/TRBV12-4,TRBJ1-3,CASSPHSSGNTIYF,TGTGCCAGCAGTCCCCATAGCTCTGGAAACACCATATATTTT
.,.,TRBV12-3/TRBV12-4,TRBJ1-1,CASTKGGRLNTEAFF,TGTGCCAGCACCAAGGGGGGGAGATTGAACACTGAAGCTTTCTTT
.,.,TRBV20-1,TRBJ2-5,CSARDPAGQETQYF,TGCAGTGCTAGAGATCCCGCAGGCCAAGAGACCCAGTACTTC
.,.,TRBV30,TRBJ1-5,CAWSWGEQPQHF,TGTGCCTGGAGCTGGGGGGAGCAGCCCCAGCATTTT
few,.,TRBV27,TRBJ2-7,CASSLLQGEQYF,TGTGCCAGCAGTTTATTACAGGGCGAGCAGTACTTC
many,.,TRBV6-2/TRBV6-3,TRBJ2-4,CASSYSKTYF,TGTGCCAGCAGTTACTCGAAGACGTACTTC
.,TRBD2,TRBV7-8,TRBJ2-7,CASSSPGLGSYEQYF,TGTGCCAGCTCCTCACCGGGACTAGGATCCTACGAGCAGTACTTC
few,.,TRBV27,TRBJ2-5,CASSLNPRGETQYF,TGTGCCAGCAGTTTAAACCCCCGGGGCGAGACCCAGTACTTC
.,.,TRBV10-2,TRBJ2-2,CASSISPSRAGELFF,TGCGCCAGCAGTATAAGCCCCTCGCGGGCCGGGGAGCTGTTTTTT
many,.,TRBV20-1,TRBJ1-3,CSARGGYELSGNTIYF,TGCAGTGCTAGAGGGGGTTATGAGCTTTCTGGAAACACCATATATTTT
.,.,TRBV27,TRBJ1-1,CASSGDFAEAFF,TGTGCCAGCAGTGGGGACTTCGCTGAAGCTTTCTTT
.,.,TRBV6-1,TRBJ1-5,CASSGINSLSNQPQHF,TGTGCCAGCAGTGGTATCAACAGCCTTAGCAATCAGCCCCAGCATTTT
.,TRBD1,TRBV2,TRBJ1-5,CASSSTGGKDQPQHF,TGTGCCAGCAGTTCGACAGGGGGTAAAGATCAGCCCCAGCATTTT
.,.,TRBV6-1,TRBJ2-3,CASSLEANTQYF,TGTGCCAGCAGCCTAGAGGCAAATACGCAGTATTTT
many,.,TRBV28,TRBJ1-2,CASSSGAPYGYTF,TGTGCCAGCAGTTCAGGGGCTCCCTATGGCTACACCTTC
many,.,TRBV28,TRBJ2-5,CASSYQGLQETQYF,TGTGCCAGCAGTTATCAGGGGCTTCAAGAGACCCAGTACTTC
few,TRBD1,TRBV6-5,TRBJ2-2,CASSYRQGHNTGELFF,TGTGCCAGCAGTTACAGACAGGGCCATAACACCGGGGAGCTGTTTTTT
many,.,TRBV5-1,TRBJ1-1,CASSSGRNTEAFF,TGCGCCAGCAGCTCCGGACGGAACACTGAAGCTTTCTTT
many,TRBD2,TRBV5-1,TRBJ2-5,CASSVSGGQETQYF,TGCGCCAGCAGCGTTAGCGGGGGGCAAGAGACCCAGTACTTC
once,.,TRBV19,TRBJ1-1,CASSSTPAGTEAFF,TGTGCCAGTAGTAGTACACCCGCGGGCACTGAAGCTTTCTTT
many,.,TRBV20-1,TRBJ2-7,CSAEQALSYEQYF,TGCAGTGCTGAACAGGCTCTCTCCTACGAGCAGTACTTC
many,.,TRBV5-5,TRBJ1-1,CASSLAHAGSYTEAFF,TGTGCCAGCAGCTTGGCCCACGCAGGAAGTTACACTGAAGCTTTCTTT
many,.,TRBV18,TRBJ1-1,CASSPTGTLNTEAFF,TGTGCCAGCTCACCTACCGGGACACTGAACACTGAAGCTTTCTTT
many,.,TRBV19,TRBJ2-4,CASSSRGSFAVAKNIQYF,TGTGCCAGTAGCTCCCGTGGGTCGTTCGCGGTAGCCAAAAACATTCAGTACTTC
many,.,TRBV20-1,TRBJ1-5,CSALRGNQPQHF,TGCAGTGCCCTGCGGGGGAATCAGCCCCAGCATTTT
few,.,TRBV6-1,TRBJ1-2,CASSEDGWSNYGYTF,TGTGCCAGCAGTGAGGACGGATGGTCTAACTATGGCTACACCTTC
.,.,TRBV6-1,TRBJ1-1,CASSAPGSLGEAFF,TGTGCCAGCAGTGCTCCGGGCTCCCTTGGTGAAGCTTTCTTT
.,TRBD2,TRBV5-5,TRBJ2-7,CASTPMGLAGGYEQYF,TGTGCCAGCACCCCAATGGGCCTAGCGGGAGGATACGAGCAGTACTTC
many,.,TRBV9,TRBJ1-3,CASSVGGETGNTIYF,TGTGCCAGCAGCGTAGGGGGAGAGACTGGAAACACCATATATTTT
many,.,TRBV15,TRBJ2-7,CATSRDSDSSYEQYF,TGTGCCACCAGCAGAGATTCGGACAGCTCCTACGAGCAGTACTTC
many,.,TRBV5-1,TRBJ2-5,CASSLSGGPQETQYF,TGCGCCAGCAGCTTGTCCGGGGGACCACAAGAGACCCAGTACTTC
many,.,TRBV20-1,TRBJ2-3,CSASPGPRSTDTQYF,TGCAGTGCTAGTCCGGGACCTAGAAGCACAGATACGCAGTATTTT
many,.,TRBV20-1,TRBJ2-7,CSARIPGRLTYEQYF,TGCAGTGCTAGAATTCCGGGACGGTTAACCTACGAGCAGTACTTC
.,TRBD2,TRBV30,TRBJ2-7,CAWSVKETSGSYEQYF,TGTGCCTGGAGTGTAAAGGAAACTAGCGGCTCCTACGAGCAGTACTTC
many,TRBD1,TRBV6-2/TRBV6-3,TRBJ1-1,CASRGQGNVNTEAFF,TGTGCCAGCAGGGGACAGGGGAACGTGAACACTGAAGCTTTCTTT
.,.,TRBV12-3/TRBV12-4,TRBJ1-6,CASSLGQRRSPLHF,TGTGCCAGCAGTTTGGGGCAAAGAAGGTCACCCCTCCACTTT
.,.,TRBV12-3/TRBV12-4,TRBJ1-1,CASRRGPLNTEAFF,TGTGCCAGCAGGAGGGGACCGTTGAACACTGAAGCTTTCTTT
many,.,TRBV12-3/TRBV12-4,TRBJ1-2,CASSPLSTGTDGYTF,TGTGCCAGCAGCCCCCTCTCGACCGGGACTGATGGCTACACCTTC
.,.,TRBV5-1,TRBJ1-2,CASSFNRTSGYTF,TGCGCCAGCAGCTTTAACCGAACTAGCGGCTACACCTTC
.,.,TRBV28,TRBJ2-3,CASSSQGDTQYF,TGTGCCAGCAGTTCTCAGGGAGATACGCAGTATTTT
.,TRBD1,TRBV7-2,TRBJ2-5,CASSLEGTALQETQYF,TGTGCCAGCAGCTTAGAAGGGACAGCACTACAAGAGACCCAGTACTTC
.,TRBD1,TRBV7-2,TRBJ2-7,CASSLGGRGLYEQYF,TGTGCCAGCAGCTTAGGAGGCAGGGGGCTGTACGAGCAGTACTTC
.,TRBD2,TRBV12-3/TRBV12-4,TRBJ2-7,CASSLVLRGDSYEQYF,TGTGCCAGCAGTTTAGTGCTACGGGGGGACTCCTACGAGCAGTACTTC
.,.,TRBV11-1,TRBJ2-2,CASSTTSGSLTGELFF,TGTGCCAGCAGCACAACCTCAGGGTCTCTTACCGGGGAGCTGTTTTTT
many,.,TRBV10-3,TRBJ2-2,CAISVFLRTGPLSLRELFF,TGTGCCATCAGTGTTTTTCTCAGGACGGGTCCCTTAAGTTTAAGGGAGCTGTTTTTT
few,TRBD2,TRBV6-1,TRBJ2-7,CASEGTASGSYSYEQYF,TGTGCCAGCGAAGGGACTGCTAGCGGGAGCTATTCGTACGAGCAGTACTTC
few,.,TRBV12-3/TRBV12-4,TRBJ1-2,CASSSPRDGNYGYTF,TGTGCCAGCAGTTCCCCTCGGGACGGGAACTATGGCTACACCTTC
many,TRBD1,TRBV27,TRBJ2-7,CASSLGTGVGYEQYF,TGTGCCAGCAGTTTAGGGACAGGGGTTGGCTACGAGCAGTACTTC
.,.,TRBV7-2,TRBJ2-5,CASSLEIGETQYF,TGTGCCAGCAGCTTAGAGATAGGGGAGACCCAGTACTTC
many,TRBD1,TRBV6-1,TRBJ1-2,CASSPTWDSLGYTF,TGTGCCAGCAGCCCAACCTGGGACAGTCTTGGCTACACCTTC
many,.,TRBV7-3,TRBJ1-5,CASSLIFRDSNQPQHF,TGTGCCAGCAGCTTAATCTTTAGGGACAGCAATCAGCCCCAGCATTTT
.,.,TRBV6-5,TRBJ2-5,CASSYGPKETQYF,TGTGCCAGCAGTTACGGGCCCAAAGAGACCCAGTACTTC
few,.,TRBV6-2/TRBV6-3,TRBJ2-7,CASSYSFNYEQYF,TGTGCCAGCAGTTACTCGTTCAACTACGAGCAGTACTTC
many,.,TRBV5-1,TRBJ2-5,CASSLRRGETQYF,TGCGCCAGCAGCTTGCGAAGGGGGGAGACCCAGTACTTC
.,.,TRBV7-2,TRBJ2-5,CASSSGGKGGETQYF,TGTGCCAGCAGCTCAGGGGGGAAAGGGGGAGAGACCCAGTACTTC
many,.,TRBV12-3/TRBV12-4,TRBJ1-1,CASSFPGSEAFF,TGTGCCAGCAGTTTTCCCGGGTCTGAAGCTTTCTTT